This is a list of T cell receptor beta chains from one sample in a study of response to subunit inactivated influenza vaccine. A single record per CDR3 protein comes from TCRdb applying MiXCR to the RT-PCR reads. The table shows around 500,000 distinct CDR3 sequences, with 9.5% to 13% occurring only once. Sequences were derived from PBMCs from blood, sampled about 6 weeks after vaccination. These receptor sequences come from a man aged 50 to 60 who received an inactivated influenza vaccine. Each CDR3 is given with its conserved first and last residue. A D gene is named only where the DNA matches it firmly. Size is stated for part of the rows, as once, few or many counts, or as a class when the clone is expanded.

v_gene	d_gene	j_gene	abundance	CDR3nt	CDR3aa
TRBV5-1	TRBD1	TRBJ2-1	few	TGCGCCAGCAGCTTGGGACCGGGACAGGGGGAGAATGAGCAGTTCTTC	CASSLGPGQGENEQFF
TRBV12-3/TRBV12-4	TRBD2	TRBJ2-1	many	TGTGCCAGCACCCCGATTGGTAGCGGGATCTACAATGAGCAGTTCTTC	CASTPIGSGIYNEQFF
TRBV20-1	-	TRBJ2-3	-	TGCAGTGCTATCCACACGGGGAGCACAGATACGCAGTATTTT	CSAIHTGSTDTQYF
TRBV20-1	-	TRBJ2-6	few	TGCAGTGCACGGACCCGGACAGGAGGGTCTGGGGCCAACGTCCTGACTTTC	CSARTRTGGSGANVLTF
TRBV5-6	-	TRBJ2-5	-	TGTGCCAGCAGCATTACTACCGGGACCTTCGGAGAGACCCAGTACTTC	CASSITTGTFGETQYF
TRBV28	TRBD1	TRBJ1-2	few	TGTGCCAGCTCAACCCCGGGACAGGGCGCGTTTCGGGGCGGCTACACCTTC	CASSTPGQGAFRGGYTF
TRBV12-3/TRBV12-4	-	TRBJ2-3	-	TGTGCCAGCAGTTTAGGGGAAGCACGTAAGACGCAGTATTTT	CASSLGEARKTQYF
TRBV7-2	-	TRBJ2-7	few	TGTGCCAGCAGCTTAGTCGGCCGGGACTGGGACGAGCAGTACTTC	CASSLVGRDWDEQYF
TRBV6-2/TRBV6-3	-	TRBJ2-1	few	TGTGCCAGCAGTTCTATCAATGAGCAGTTCTTC	CASSSINEQFF
TRBV11-2	-	TRBJ1-1	few	TGTGCCAGCAGCCCTGTAGGGCAGAAACCGAACACTGAAGCTTTCTTT	CASSPVGQKPNTEAFF
TRBV4-1	-	TRBJ1-6	-	TGCGCCAGCAGCCGGGGAATTTCGAACCTTTCACCCCTCCACTTT	CASSRGISNLSPLHF
TRBV29-1	-	TRBJ2-1	-	TGCAGCGTTGAAACCTACAATGAGCAGTTCTTC	CSVETYNEQFF
TRBV20-1	-	TRBJ2-3	few	TGCAGTGCTAGAGCGCTAGCTCTTAGCACAGATACGCAGTATTTT	CSARALALSTDTQYF
TRBV7-3	-	TRBJ2-3	-	TGTGCCAGCAGCTTTAGGCCGTCAGATACGCAGTATTTT	CASSFRPSDTQYF
TRBV5-1	-	TRBJ2-5	few	TGCGCCAGCAGCCCAAGACAGGGAGGAGAGACCCAGTACTTC	CASSPRQGGETQYF
TRBV29-1	TRBD2	TRBJ2-7	-	TGCAGTGCCGGGACTAGCGGGAGCGAGCAGTACTTC	CSAGTSGSEQYF
TRBV7-2	TRBD1	TRBJ2-5	once	TGTGCCAGCAGCCCCGGGTCAGGGGGCAGGGAGACCCAGTACTTC	CASSPGSGGRETQYF
TRBV11-2	-	TRBJ1-5	many	TGTGCCAGCAGCTTAGATCCCCTCCAGCCCCAGCATTTT	CASSLDPLQPQHF
TRBV20-1	TRBD1	TRBJ2-2	many	TGCAGTGCTCCTTACAGGGGGAACACCGGGGAGCTGTTTTTT	CSAPYRGNTGELFF
TRBV12-3/TRBV12-4	TRBD1	TRBJ1-1	few	TGTGCCAGCAGTCTAACAGGGGTTCGCGGAGCTTTCTTT	CASSLTGVRGAFF
TRBV20-1	TRBD1	TRBJ2-5	many	TGCAGTGCTAGAGATCTCGGACAGGGGGAGACCCAGTACTTC	CSARDLGQGETQYF
TRBV27	-	TRBJ2-1	few	TGTGCCAGCAGTTTATTGAACAGTCACAATGAGCAGTTCTTC	CASSLLNSHNEQFF
TRBV7-9	TRBD1	TRBJ2-7	-	TGTGCCAGCAGCTCCGGGGACAGGGGAAACGAGCAGTACTTC	CASSSGDRGNEQYF
TRBV7-9	TRBD2	TRBJ2-3	few	TGTGCCAGCAGCTCCGAGGGACTAGCGGGAGCAGATACGCAGTATTTT	CASSSEGLAGADTQYF
TRBV4-1	-	TRBJ1-4	-	TGCGCCAGCAGCCAAGATTGGGGCAGCAGTGCAACTAATGAAAAACTGTTTTTT	CASSQDWGSSATNEKLFF
TRBV7-9	TRBD1	TRBJ1-2	-	TGTGCCAGCGGATCGGCAGGGGGAATCTATGGCTACACCTTC	CASGSAGGIYGYTF
TRBV12-3/TRBV12-4	-	TRBJ2-7	-	TGTGCCAGCAGCCGCGGGGGCCAACCCTCCTACGAGCAGTACTTC	CASSRGGQPSYEQYF
TRBV28	-	TRBJ2-5	-	TGTGCCAGCAGCTATAGTGAGAACTTAGCAGAGACCCAGTACTTC	CASSYSENLAETQYF
TRBV15	-	TRBJ2-2	-	TGTGCCACCAGCAGAGAGCCCCTGGGTACCGGGGAGCTGTTTTTT	CATSREPLGTGELFF
TRBV12-3/TRBV12-4	-	TRBJ1-1	few	TGTGCCAGCAGTCCACCCCCCGTGAACACTGAAGCTTTCTTT	CASSPPPVNTEAFF
TRBV29-1	TRBD1	TRBJ1-5	-	TGCAGCGCCTCGGCCGGACAGGGGAATCAGCCCCAGCATTTT	CSASAGQGNQPQHF
TRBV6-1	-	TRBJ1-5	-	TGTGCCAGCAGTGGACGGGGCGGTAATCAGCCCCAGCATTTT	CASSGRGGNQPQHF
TRBV20-1	-	TRBJ2-5	many	TGCAGTGCACGCCGGACAGACGATGCCACGGAGACCCAGTACTTC	CSARRTDDATETQYF
TRBV4-3	-	TRBJ2-7	many	TGCGCCAGCAGCCAAGTGCGGGACTACGAGCAGTACTTC	CASSQVRDYEQYF
TRBV20-1	-	TRBJ1-1	-	TGCAGTGCTAGGCCCGACTACACTGAAGCTTTCTTT	CSARPDYTEAFF